This T cell receptor (beta chain) was documented in a study of cytomegalovirus exposure and HLA in healthy donors. The PCR ran on 60 Vbeta and 13 Jbeta primers. The assay was immunoSEQ multiplex PCR, and TCRdb's table has in-frame clones only and misses some. The listing contains some 75,000 clones. The CDR3 has 15 residues. V lost 1 base and J lost 5, with 15 bases in between. CDR1 is SGHTA, CDR2 FQGNSA, per germline. The specimen was PBMCs. This clonotype was obtained from a boy between 5 and 17 years old in good health and CMV-seronegative. The chain combines TRBV7-2 with TRBJ2-7; perhaps TRBD2 as D (5 bases). Here the CDR3 reads CASSLDRGRANEQYF. Written as DNA, the CDR3 is TGTGCCAGCAGCTTAGATCGGGGAAGGGCGAACGAGCAGTACTTC. Supplemented by reference TRBV7-2 and TRBJ2-7, the full variable domain reads GAGVSQSPSNKVTEKGKDVELRCDPISGHTALYWYRQSLGQGLEFLIYFQGNSAPDKSGLPSDRFSAERTGGSVSTLTIQRTQQEDSAVYLCASSLDRGRANEQYFGPGTRLTVT.